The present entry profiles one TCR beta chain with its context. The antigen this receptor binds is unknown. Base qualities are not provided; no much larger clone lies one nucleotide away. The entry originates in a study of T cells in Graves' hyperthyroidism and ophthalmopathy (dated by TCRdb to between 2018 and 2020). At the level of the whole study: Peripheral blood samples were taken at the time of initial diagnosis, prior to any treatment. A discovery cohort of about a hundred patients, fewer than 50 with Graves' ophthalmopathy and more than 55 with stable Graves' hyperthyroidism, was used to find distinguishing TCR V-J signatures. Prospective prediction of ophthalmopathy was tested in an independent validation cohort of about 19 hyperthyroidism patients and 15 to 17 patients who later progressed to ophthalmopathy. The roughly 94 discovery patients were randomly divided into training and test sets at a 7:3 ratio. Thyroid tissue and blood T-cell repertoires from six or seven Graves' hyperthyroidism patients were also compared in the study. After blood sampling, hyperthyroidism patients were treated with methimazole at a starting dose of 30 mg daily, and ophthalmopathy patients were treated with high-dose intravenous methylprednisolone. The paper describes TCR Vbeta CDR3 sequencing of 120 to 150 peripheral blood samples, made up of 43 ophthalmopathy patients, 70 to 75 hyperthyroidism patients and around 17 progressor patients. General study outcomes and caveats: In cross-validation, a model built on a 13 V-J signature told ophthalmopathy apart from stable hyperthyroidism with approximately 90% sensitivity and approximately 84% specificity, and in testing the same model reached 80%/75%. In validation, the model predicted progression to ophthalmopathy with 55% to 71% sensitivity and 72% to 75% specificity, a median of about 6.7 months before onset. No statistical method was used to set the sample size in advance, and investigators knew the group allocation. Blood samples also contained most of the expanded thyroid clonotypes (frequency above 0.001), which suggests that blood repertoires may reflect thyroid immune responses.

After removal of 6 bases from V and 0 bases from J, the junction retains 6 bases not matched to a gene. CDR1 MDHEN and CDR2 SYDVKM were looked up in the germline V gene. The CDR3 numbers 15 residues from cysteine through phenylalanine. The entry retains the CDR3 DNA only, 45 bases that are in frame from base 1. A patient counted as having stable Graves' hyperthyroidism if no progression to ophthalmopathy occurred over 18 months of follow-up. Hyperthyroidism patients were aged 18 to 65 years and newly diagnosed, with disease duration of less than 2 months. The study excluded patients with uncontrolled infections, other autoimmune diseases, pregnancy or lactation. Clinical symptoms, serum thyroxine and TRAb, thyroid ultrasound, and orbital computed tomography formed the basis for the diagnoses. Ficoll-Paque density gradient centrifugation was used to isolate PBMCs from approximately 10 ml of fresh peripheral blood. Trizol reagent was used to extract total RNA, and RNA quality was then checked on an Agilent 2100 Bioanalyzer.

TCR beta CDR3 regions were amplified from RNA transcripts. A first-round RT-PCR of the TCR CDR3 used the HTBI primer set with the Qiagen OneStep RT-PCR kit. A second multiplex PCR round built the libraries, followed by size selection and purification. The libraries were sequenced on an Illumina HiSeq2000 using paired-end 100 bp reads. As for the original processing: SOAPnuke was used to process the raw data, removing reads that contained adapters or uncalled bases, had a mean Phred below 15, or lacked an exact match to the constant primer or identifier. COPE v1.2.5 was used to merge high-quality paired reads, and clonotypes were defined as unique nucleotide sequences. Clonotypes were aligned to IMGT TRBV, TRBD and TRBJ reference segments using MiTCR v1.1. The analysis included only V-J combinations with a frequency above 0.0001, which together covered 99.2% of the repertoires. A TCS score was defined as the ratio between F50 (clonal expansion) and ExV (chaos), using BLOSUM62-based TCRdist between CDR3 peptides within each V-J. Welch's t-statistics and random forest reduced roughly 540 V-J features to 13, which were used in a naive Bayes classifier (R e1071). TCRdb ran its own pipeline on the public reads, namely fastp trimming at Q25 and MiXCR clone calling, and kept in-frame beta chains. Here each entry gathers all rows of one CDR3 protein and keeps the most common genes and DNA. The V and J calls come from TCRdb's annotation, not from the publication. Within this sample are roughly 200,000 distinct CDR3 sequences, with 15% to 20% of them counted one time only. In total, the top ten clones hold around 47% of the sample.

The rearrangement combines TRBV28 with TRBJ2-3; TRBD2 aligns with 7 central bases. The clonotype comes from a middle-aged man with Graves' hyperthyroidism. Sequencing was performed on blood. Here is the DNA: TGTGCCAGCAGCCCAGCGGGGCGGAGCACAGATACGCAGTATTTT. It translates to CASSPAGRSTDTQYF.